This TCR beta chain was identified in a study of blood T cell repertoires in COVID-19. V was shortened by 8 bases and J by 11 bases, with 10 bases between the two germline ends. Germline V gene sequence: CDR1 LNHDA, CDR2 SQIVND (reference sequence). This CDR3 has 10 residues. Profiling relied on immunoSEQ multiplex PCR, and the TCRdb table lists in-frame clones only, not all of them. This repertoire shows about 210,000 clones, around four fifths found once; its top ten account for about 8.1%. This clonotype originated in a woman between 50 and 59 years old with acute or convalescent COVID-19. Input material: peripheral blood. The chain uses TRBV19 and TRBJ1-5, with D hard to call. In DNA, the CDR3 is TGTGCCAGTTCAGGTGTAGCCCAGCATTTT. Amino acid sequence: CASSGVAQHF.